This T cell receptor (beta chain) was identified in a study of cytomegalovirus exposure and HLA in healthy donors. Details on this clone: Its antigen is still unknown.

Overall study findings and caveats: As a later analysis showed, a missense DCLRE1C variant was linked to trimming of TCR beta V- and J-genes.

The PCR contained 60 Vbeta and 13 Jbeta primers. Original analysis: A later analysis counted 80 million or so unique TCR beta chains, around 10 million shared. Assay used: immunoSEQ multiplex PCR; TCRdb lists only in-frame clones, some missing. Clonal size and the V and J genes are those of that table, whereas D and trimming came from the DNA. Of around 92,000 clones listed, around 83% are singletons. From germline, CDR1 is SGHRS and CDR2 YFSETQ. The CDR3 spans 15 residues. Trimming pared 0 bases from V and 7 bases from J, leaving 15 bases between. The genes are TRBV5-1 and TRBJ2-3; TRBD2 is a possible D gene (7 bases). The sample consisted of PBMCs. This TCR was recovered from a female donor in good health and CMV-seropositive. The CDR3 nucleotides are TGCGCCAGCAGCTTGGATGGGAGGGGGTTCAATACGCAGTATTTT. Its protein is CASSLDGRGFNTQYF.